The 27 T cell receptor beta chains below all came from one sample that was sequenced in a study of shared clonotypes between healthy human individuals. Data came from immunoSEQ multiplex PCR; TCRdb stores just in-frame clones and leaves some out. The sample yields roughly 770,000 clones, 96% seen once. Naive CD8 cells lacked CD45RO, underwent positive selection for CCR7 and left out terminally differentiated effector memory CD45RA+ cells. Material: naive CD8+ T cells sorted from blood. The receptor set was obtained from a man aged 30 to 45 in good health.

CDR3 amino acids: CASTGTGHEKLFF. The CDR3 DNA is TGTGCCAGCACCGGGACAGGGCATGAAAAACTGTTTTTT. The rearrangement joins TRBV30 to TRBJ1-4, with 9 bases that match TRBD1. CDR1 is GTSNPN and CDR2 is SVGIG in the germline V gene (reference sequence). V was clipped by 8 bases and J by 6 bases; unmatched bases: 7. This CDR3 is 13 amino acids long. The full variable domain, rest sourced from reference TRBV30 and TRBJ1-4, is SQTIHQWPATLVQPVGSPLSLECTVEGTSNPNLYWYRQAAGRGLQLLFYSVGIGQISSEVPQNLSASRPQDRQFILSSKKLLLSDSGFYLCASTGTGHEKLFFGSGTQLSVL.

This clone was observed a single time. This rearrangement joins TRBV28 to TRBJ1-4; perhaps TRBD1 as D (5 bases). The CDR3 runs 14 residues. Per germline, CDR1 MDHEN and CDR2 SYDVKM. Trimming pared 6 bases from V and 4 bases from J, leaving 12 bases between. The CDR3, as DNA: TGTGCCAGCAGGTCAGGGTTCTTTAATGAAAAACTGTTTTTT. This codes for CASRSGFFNEKLFF.

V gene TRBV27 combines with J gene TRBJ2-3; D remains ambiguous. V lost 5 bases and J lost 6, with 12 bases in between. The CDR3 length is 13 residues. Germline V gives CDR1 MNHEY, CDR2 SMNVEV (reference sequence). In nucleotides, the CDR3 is TGTGCCAGCAGTCCGCTAAGGTCTGATACGCAGTATTTT. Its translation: CASSPLRSDTQYF.

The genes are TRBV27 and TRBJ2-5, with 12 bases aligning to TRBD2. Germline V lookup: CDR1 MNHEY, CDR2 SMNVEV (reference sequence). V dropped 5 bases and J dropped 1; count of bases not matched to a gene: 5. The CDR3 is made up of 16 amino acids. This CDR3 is CASSPGLAGPQETQYF. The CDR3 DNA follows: TGTGCCAGCAGTCCCGGACTAGCGGGGCCCCAAGAGACCCAGTACTTC.

In DNA, the CDR3 is TGCGCCAGCAGCCAAGAGGGCACAGGGGGTTACTATGGCTACACCTTC. Residues: CASSQEGTGGYYGYTF. V and J are TRBV4-1 and TRBJ1-2; 8 bases match TRBD1. The germline CDR1 and CDR2 sequences are MGHRA and YSYEKL. V shed 0 bases and J 3 bases; nucleotides not matched to a gene: 6. The CDR3 runs 16 residues.

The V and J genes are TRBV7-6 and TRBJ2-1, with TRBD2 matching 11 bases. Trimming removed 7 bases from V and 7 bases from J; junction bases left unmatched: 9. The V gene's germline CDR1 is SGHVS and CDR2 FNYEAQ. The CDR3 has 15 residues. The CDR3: CASTPTSGSGNEQFF. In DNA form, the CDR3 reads TGTGCCAGCACCCCCACTAGCGGGAGTGGGAATGAGCAGTTCTTC.

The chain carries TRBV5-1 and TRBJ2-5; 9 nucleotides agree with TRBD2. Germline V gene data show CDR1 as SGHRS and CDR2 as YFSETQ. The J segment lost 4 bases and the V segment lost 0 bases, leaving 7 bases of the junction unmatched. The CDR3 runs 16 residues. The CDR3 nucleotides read TGCGCCAGCAGCTTGGCCTTAGCGGGGGCTGGAGAGACCCAGTACTTC. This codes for CASSLALAGAGETQYF.

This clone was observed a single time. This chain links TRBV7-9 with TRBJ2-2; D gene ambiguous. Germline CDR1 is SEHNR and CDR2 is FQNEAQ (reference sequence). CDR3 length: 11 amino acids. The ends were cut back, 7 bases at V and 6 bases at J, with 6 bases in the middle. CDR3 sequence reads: CASTTPGELFF. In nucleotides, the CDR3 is TGTGCCAGCACCACTCCCGGGGAGCTGTTTTTT.

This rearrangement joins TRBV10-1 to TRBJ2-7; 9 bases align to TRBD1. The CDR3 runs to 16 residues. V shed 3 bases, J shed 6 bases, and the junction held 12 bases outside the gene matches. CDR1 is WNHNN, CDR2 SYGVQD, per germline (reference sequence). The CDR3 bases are TGCGCCAGCAGTGAATGGGAGACAGGGGGTCTTTCCGAGCAGTACTTC. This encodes CASSEWETGGLSEQYF.

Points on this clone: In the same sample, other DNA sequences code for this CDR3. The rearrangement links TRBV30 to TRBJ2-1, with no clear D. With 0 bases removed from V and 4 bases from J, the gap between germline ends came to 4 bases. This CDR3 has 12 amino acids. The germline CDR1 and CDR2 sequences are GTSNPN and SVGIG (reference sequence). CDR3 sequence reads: CAWSVGYNEQFF. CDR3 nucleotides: TGTGCCTGGAGTGTGGGTTACAATGAGCAGTTCTTC. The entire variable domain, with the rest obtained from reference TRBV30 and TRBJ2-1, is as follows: SQTIHQWPATLVQPVGSPLSLECTVEGTSNPNLYWYRQAAGRGLQLLFYSVGIGQISSEVPQNLSASRPQDRQFILSSKKLLLSDSGFYLCAWSVGYNEQFFGPGTRLTVL.

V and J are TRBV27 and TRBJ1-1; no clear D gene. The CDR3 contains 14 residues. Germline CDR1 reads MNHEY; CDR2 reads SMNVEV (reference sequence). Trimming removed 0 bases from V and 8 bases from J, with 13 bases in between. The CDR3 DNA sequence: TGTGCCAGCAGTTTATCGATGTATGGTCGAGAAGCTTTCTTT. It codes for CASSLSMYGREAFF.

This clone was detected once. CDR3 region: CASSNRCQETQYF. The CDR3 DNA sequence: TGTGCCAGCAGCAACCGATGCCAAGAGACCCAGTACTTC. The chain combines TRBV21-1 with TRBJ2-5. TRBV21-1 is flagged as a pseudogene. The CDR3 extends over 13 amino acids.

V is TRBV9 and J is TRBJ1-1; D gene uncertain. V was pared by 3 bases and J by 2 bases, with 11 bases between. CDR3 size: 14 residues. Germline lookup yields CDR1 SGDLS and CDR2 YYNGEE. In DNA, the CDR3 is TGTGCCAGCAGCGCCAAACCCGGAAACACTGAAGCTTTCTTT. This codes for CASSAKPGNTEAFF.

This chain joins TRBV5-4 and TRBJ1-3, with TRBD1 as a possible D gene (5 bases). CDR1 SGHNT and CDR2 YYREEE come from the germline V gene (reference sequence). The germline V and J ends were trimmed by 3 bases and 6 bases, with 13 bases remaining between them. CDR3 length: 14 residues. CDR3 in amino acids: CASSWDRLENTIYF. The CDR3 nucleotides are TGTGCCAGCAGCTGGGACCGACTAGAAAACACCATATATTTT.

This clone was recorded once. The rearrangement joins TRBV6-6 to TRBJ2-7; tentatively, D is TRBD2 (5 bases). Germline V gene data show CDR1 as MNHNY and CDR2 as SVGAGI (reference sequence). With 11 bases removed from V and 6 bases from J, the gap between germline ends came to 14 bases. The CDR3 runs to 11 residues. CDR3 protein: CASHAGSEQYF. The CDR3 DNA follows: TGTGCCTCTCACGCGGGCTCCGAGCAGTACTTC.

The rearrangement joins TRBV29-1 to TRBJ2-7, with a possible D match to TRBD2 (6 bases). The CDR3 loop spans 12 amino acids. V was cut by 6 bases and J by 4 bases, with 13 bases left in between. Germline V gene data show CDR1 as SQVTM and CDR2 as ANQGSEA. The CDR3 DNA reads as TGCAGCGTCAAGACGGGGGAATACGAGCAGTACTTC. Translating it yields CSVKTGEYEQYF.

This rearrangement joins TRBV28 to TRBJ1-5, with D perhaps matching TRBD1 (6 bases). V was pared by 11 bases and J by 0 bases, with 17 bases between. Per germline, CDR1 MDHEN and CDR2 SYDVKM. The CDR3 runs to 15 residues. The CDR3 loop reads CAAWGAEYSNQPQHF. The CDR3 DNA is TGTGCCGCCTGGGGGGCAGAATATAGCAATCAGCCCCAGCATTTT.

CDR3 in DNA: TGTGCCAGCAGCTTGTTAAGTTTGAATGAGCAGTTCTTC. It encodes CASSLLSLNEQFF. The gene calls are TRBV5-6 and TRBJ2-1, with D hard to call. CDR1 is SGHDT, CDR2 YYEEEE, per germline. This CDR3 has 13 amino acids. The ends were cut back, 1 base at V and 7 bases at J, with 9 bases in the middle.

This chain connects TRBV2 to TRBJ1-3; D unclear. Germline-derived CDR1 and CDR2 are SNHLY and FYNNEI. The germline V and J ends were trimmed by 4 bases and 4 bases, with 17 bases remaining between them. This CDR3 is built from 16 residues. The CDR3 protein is CASSVDPGGIGNTIYF. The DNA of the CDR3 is TGTGCCAGCAGTGTAGATCCGGGCGGGATCGGAAACACCATATATTTT.

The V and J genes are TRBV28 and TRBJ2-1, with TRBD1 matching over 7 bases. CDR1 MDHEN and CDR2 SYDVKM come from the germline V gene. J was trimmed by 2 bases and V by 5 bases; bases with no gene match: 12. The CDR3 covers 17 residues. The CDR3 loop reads CASSATIRDSAYNEQFF. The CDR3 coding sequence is TGTGCCAGCAGTGCAACGATCCGGGACAGTGCCTACAATGAGCAGTTCTTC.

CDR3 residues: CASGTSGRNEQFF. The CDR3 DNA reads TGTGCCAGCGGGACTAGCGGGAGGAATGAGCAGTTCTTC. The rearrangement joins TRBV27 to TRBJ2-1; 15 bases are shared with TRBD2. This CDR3 contains 13 residues. Trimming took 8 bases from V and 7 from J; bases not matched to a gene: 0. In germline, CDR1 is MNHEY, CDR2 SMNVEV (reference sequence).

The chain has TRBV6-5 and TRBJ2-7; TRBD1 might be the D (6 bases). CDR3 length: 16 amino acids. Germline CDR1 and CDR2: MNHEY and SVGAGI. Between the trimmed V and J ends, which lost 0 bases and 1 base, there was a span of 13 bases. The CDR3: CASSYSPRQVSYEQYF. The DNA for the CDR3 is TGTGCCAGCAGTTACTCGCCGAGACAGGTTTCCTACGAGCAGTACTTC.

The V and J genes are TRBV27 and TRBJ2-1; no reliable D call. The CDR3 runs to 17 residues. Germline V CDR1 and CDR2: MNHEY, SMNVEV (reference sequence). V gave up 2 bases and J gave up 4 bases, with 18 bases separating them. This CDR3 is CASSLKAANAPYNEQFF. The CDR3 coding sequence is TGTGCCAGCAGTTTAAAGGCAGCTAACGCGCCATACAATGAGCAGTTCTTC.

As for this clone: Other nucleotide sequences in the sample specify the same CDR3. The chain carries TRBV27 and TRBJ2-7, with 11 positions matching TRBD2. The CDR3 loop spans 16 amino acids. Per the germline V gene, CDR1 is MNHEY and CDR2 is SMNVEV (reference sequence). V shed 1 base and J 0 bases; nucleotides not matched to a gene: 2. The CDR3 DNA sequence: TGTGCCAGCAGTTTATTGGGGACTAGCGGCTCCTACGAGCAGTACTTC. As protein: CASSLLGTSGSYEQYF.

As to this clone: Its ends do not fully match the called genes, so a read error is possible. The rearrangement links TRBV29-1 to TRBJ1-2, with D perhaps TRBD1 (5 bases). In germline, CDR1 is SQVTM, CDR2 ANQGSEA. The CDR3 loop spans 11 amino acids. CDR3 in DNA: TGCAGCGTCGAAGGGACGTATGGCTACACCTTC. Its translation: CSVEGTYGYTF.

CDR3 nucleotides: TGTGCCAGCAGCCCCCCCGGCGGAAGGGATGAGCAGTTCTTC. Protein: CASSPPGGRDEQFF. The rearrangement links TRBV7-9 to TRBJ2-1; D not resolved. The V gene lost 5 bases and the J gene lost 8 bases, with 16 bases spanning the gap. CDR1 and CDR2 (germline): SEHNR, FQNEAQ (reference sequence). The CDR3 contains 14 residues.

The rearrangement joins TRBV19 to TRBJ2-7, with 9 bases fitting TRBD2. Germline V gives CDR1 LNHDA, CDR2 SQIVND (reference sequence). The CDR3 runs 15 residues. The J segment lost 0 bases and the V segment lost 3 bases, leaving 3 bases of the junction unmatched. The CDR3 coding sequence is TGTGCCAGTAGTATTGGTAGCGGGAGCTCCTACGAGCAGTACTTC. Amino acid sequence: CASSIGSGSSYEQYF.